This T cell receptor (beta chain) originates from a study of tumor-infiltrating lymphocytes in primary liver carcinoma. The researchers obtained blood RNA from unsorted whole blood and also extracted germline DNA. The input was approximately 500 ng total RNA; TCR beta cDNA was made from it with a constant-region primer. Three rounds of nested multiplex PCR with slightly modified ARM-PCR produced TCR beta libraries. For roughly 11 cycles apiece, the opening two PCR rounds ran with TRBV1-TRBV30 forward primers and a C-beta reverse primer. TCRdb re-analysed the multiplex PCR reads in MiXCR, keeping a single row per CDR3 protein. The table has about 180,000 distinct CDR3 sequences, 50% to 75% seen once; the top ten hold less than 75%. Trimming removed 3 bases from V and 6 bases from J; junction bases left unmatched: 21. The CDR3 sequence is 19 residues long. CDR1 and CDR2 from the germline V gene are MNHNS and SASEGT.

V gene TRBV6-1 combines with J gene TRBJ2-7; TRBD2 agrees at 9 bases. The sequence was obtained from a man in his forties with primary liver carcinoma and hepatitis B virus infection. Sequencing was carried out using peripheral blood. The CDR3 loop reads CASSDQAGTSLSSGAEQYF. DNA of the CDR3: TGTGCCAGCAGTGACCAGGCCGGGACTAGCCTAAGCTCGGGCGCCGAGCAGTACTTC.